This is a list of T cell receptor beta chains from one sample in a study of blood T cell repertoires in COVID-19. This table comes from immunoSEQ multiplex PCR, and its TCRdb copy is limited to in-frame clones, with some not included. This table has around 170,000 clones, 83% appearing once. The sequenced sample was peripheral blood. The receptors stem from a woman aged 70-85 years with COVID-19, enrolled during active disease. The CDR3 runs from the conserved cysteine through the conserved F or W. Fields, in order: V gene, clone size, J gene, D gene, CDR3 length, CDR3 protein, CDR3 DNA. D genes are given only for firm matches. Size is stated for part of the rows, as once, few or many counts, or as a class when the clone is expanded.

>TRBV30|-|TRBJ1-1|TRBD1|15
CAWSVSGGLRTEAFF
TGTGCCTGGAGCGTTTCAGGGGGTTTAAGGACTGAAGCTTTCTTT
>TRBV4-2|-|TRBJ2-4|-|16
CASSRIPGGGLNIQYF
TGTGCCAGCAGCCGTATTCCCGGGGGAGGATTAAACATTCAGTACTTC
>TRBV6-2/TRBV6-3|-|TRBJ2-1|TRBD1|17
CASSYPRGQTYYNEQFF
TGTGCCAGCAGTTACCCCAGGGGGCAGACTTATTACAATGAGCAGTTCTTC
>TRBV11-2|-|TRBJ1-4|TRBD1|16
CASSLLPGQSNEKLFF
TGTGCCAGCAGCTTACTTCCGGGACAGAGCAATGAAAAACTGTTTTTT
>TRBV19|-|TRBJ1-3|-|14
CASTPMELGNTIYF
TGTGCCAGTACCCCCATGGAGCTCGGAAACACCATATATTTT
>TRBV4-1|-|TRBJ1-1|-|16
CASSQGIQGLNTEAFF
TGCGCCAGCAGCCAAGGGATTCAGGGGCTGAACACTGAAGCTTTCTTT
>TRBV6-5|-|TRBJ1-1|-|15
CASIQYSTRNTEAFF
TGTGCCAGCATACAGTATAGTACAAGAAACACTGAAGCTTTCTTT
>TRBV7-9|-|TRBJ1-4|-|15
CASSLGVQGTEKLFF
TGTGCCAGCAGCTTAGGAGTCCAGGGAACTGAAAAACTGTTTTTT
>TRBV5-1|-|TRBJ2-7|TRBD1|16
CASSVVVPGQGYEQYF
TGCGCCAGCAGCGTGGTCGTCCCGGGACAGGGGTACGAGCAGTACTTC
>TRBV6-5|-|TRBJ1-1|-|11
CASSYSKGTFF
TGTGCCAGCAGTTACTCGAAGGGGACTTTCTTT
>TRBV19|-|TRBJ2-1|-|15
CASNLGPRSYNEQFF
TGTGCCAGTAATCTGGGGCCTCGCTCCTACAATGAGCAGTTCTTC
>TRBV7-2|-|TRBJ2-7|-|16
CASRAGTRSATGEQYF
TGTGCCAGCAGGGCCGGGACAAGGTCCGCGACGGGAGAGCAGTACTTC
>TRBV5-1|-|TRBJ2-7|TRBD2|13
CASSLEGRGEQYF
TGCGCCAGCAGCTTGGAGGGGAGGGGCGAGCAGTACTTC
>TRBV7-9|-|TRBJ1-1|-|11
CASSLEAGAFF
TGTGCCAGCAGCTTAGAAGCGGGAGCTTTCTTT
>TRBV19|few|TRBJ2-5|TRBD2|15
CASKGLGGGQETQYF
TGTGCCAGTAAGGGGCTGGGGGGAGGGCAAGAGACCCAGTACTTC
>TRBV6-1|few|TRBJ2-7|-|14
CASSESGRSYEQYF
TGTGCCAGCAGTGAATCAGGTAGATCCTACGAGCAGTACTTC
>TRBV10-3|-|TRBJ2-5|-|14
CAISDGQIQETQYF
TGTGCCATCAGTGATGGACAGATCCAAGAGACCCAGTACTTC
>TRBV19|-|TRBJ1-5|TRBD1|15
CASSFLSGGGQPQHF
TGTGCCAGTAGTTTCCTCTCAGGGGGAGGTCAGCCCCAGCATTTT
>TRBV11-2|-|TRBJ2-1|TRBD2|16
CASSLLGLAVYNEQFF
TGTGCCAGCAGCTTACTCGGTCTAGCGGTCTACAATGAGCAGTTCTTC
>TRBV28|-|TRBJ2-1|TRBD1|14
CASSLREGAREQFF
TGTGCCAGCAGTTTAAGAGAGGGGGCGCGTGAGCAGTTCTTC
>TRBV28|once|TRBJ1-2|-|11
CATNSNYGYTF
TGTGCCACCAATTCTAACTATGGCTACACCTTC
>TRBV10-1|-|TRBJ2-1|-|11
CARRGFNEQFF
TGCGCCAGGAGAGGGTTTAATGAGCAGTTCTTC
>TRBV3-1/TRBV3-2|-|TRBJ2-3|TRBD2|19
CASSPRLAGVTSSTDTQYF
TGTGCCAGCAGTCCACGACTAGCGGGAGTTACTTCTAGCACAGATACGCAGTATTTT
>TRBV6-5|-|TRBJ2-5|-|13
CASKPWAQETQYF
TGTGCCAGTAAACCTTGGGCCCAAGAGACCCAGTACTTC
>TRBV7-9|few|TRBJ2-7|TRBD1|13
CASSRDRAYEQYF
TGTGCCAGCAGCCGGGACAGGGCCTACGAGCAGTACTTC
>TRBV27|-|TRBJ2-1|TRBD1|16
CASSPYRTGGLYEQFF
TGTGCCAGCAGTCCCTACAGGACAGGGGGCCTATATGAGCAGTTCTTC
>TRBV6-6|-|TRBJ1-2|-|11
CASSPEVGYTF
TGTGCCAGCAGCCCTGAGGTTGGCTACACCTTC
>TRBV7-9|-|TRBJ1-4|TRBD1|15
CASSFGDRVDEKLFF
TGTGCCAGCAGCTTCGGGGACAGGGTGGATGAAAAACTGTTTTTT
>TRBV5-1|-|TRBJ2-7|TRBD1|14
CASSSTGQSYEQYF
TGCGCCAGCAGCTCGACGGGACAGAGCTACGAGCAGTACTTC
>TRBV7-2|-|TRBJ2-7|-|15
CASSPGLTSSYEQYF
TGTGCCAGCAGCCCGGGACTTACTAGCTCCTACGAGCAGTACTTC
>TRBV9|-|TRBJ2-5|-|13
CASSVGQVEAQYF
TGTGCCAGCAGCGTCGGGCAGGTGGAGGCCCAGTACTTC
>TRBV5-4|once|TRBJ1-3|-|14
CASSRTLRGDTIYF
TGTGCCAGCAGCCGGACTTTGCGGGGTGACACCATATATTTT
>TRBV28|-|TRBJ1-2|-|14
CASSSSSLNYGYTF
TGTGCCAGCAGCTCCTCGAGTCTTAACTATGGCTACACCTTC
>TRBV19|-|TRBJ2-2|-|17
CASSIWGGPRPGGELFF
TGTGCCAGTAGTATCTGGGGGGGGCCCAGGCCCGGTGGGGAGCTGTTTTTT
>TRBV9|-|TRBJ2-7|-|15
CASSKNPDTSYEQYF
TGTGCCAGCAGCAAAAACCCAGACACCTCCTACGAGCAGTACTTC
>TRBV9|-|TRBJ2-3|-|13
CASSADGTNTQYF
TGTGCCAGCAGCGCAGACGGGACAAATACGCAGTATTTT
>TRBV9|few|TRBJ2-2|TRBD2|16
CASSVVPSGSPGELFF
TGTGCCAGCAGCGTAGTTCCTAGCGGGAGTCCCGGGGAGCTGTTTTTT
>TRBV7-8|-|TRBJ1-1|TRBD1|15
CASSLRGTVNTEAFF
TGTGCCAGCAGCCTTAGAGGGACAGTGAACACTGAAGCTTTCTTT
>TRBV28|-|TRBJ1-5|-|15
CASSSLQLLDQPQHF
TGTGCCAGCAGTTCCTTGCAACTGCTAGATCAGCCCCAGCATTTT
>TRBV7-7|-|TRBJ2-5|TRBD1|16
CASSLRPGQGEQTQYF
TGTGCCAGCAGCTTACGGCCCGGACAGGGGGAACAGACCCAGTACTTC
>TRBV6-6|-|TRBJ2-1|-|12
CASSRRTNEQFF
TGTGCCAGCAGTAGGAGGACTAATGAGCAGTTCTTC
>TRBV27|once|TRBJ2-7|-|15
CASSLYVGAAYEQYF
TGTGCCAGCAGTTTATATGTGGGGGCGGCCTACGAGCAGTACTTC
>TRBV6-5|-|TRBJ2-2|TRBD1|15
CASSYSRDRVGELFF
TGTGCCAGCAGTTACTCCCGGGACAGGGTCGGGGAGCTGTTTTTT
>TRBV7-9|-|TRBJ1-2|-|12
CASSLVESGYTF
TGTGCCAGCAGCTTAGTAGAAAGTGGCTACACCTTC
>TRBV7-2|-|TRBJ2-3|-|15
CASSLKERITDTQYF
TGTGCCAGCAGCTTAAAGGAGCGGATCACAGATACGCAGTATTTT
>TRBV28|-|TRBJ2-3|TRBD2|18
CASSSMWASGERTDTQYF
TGTGCCAGCAGTTCCATGTGGGCTAGCGGGGAACGCACAGATACGCAGTATTTT
>TRBV29-1|-|TRBJ2-7|-|15
CSALVLTTGYYEQYF
TGCAGCGCGTTGGTCCTTACTACAGGTTACTACGAGCAGTACTTC
>TRBV29-1|-|TRBJ1-1|-|12
CSVSGGNTEAFF
TGCAGCGTCTCCGGGGGGAACACTGAAGCTTTCTTT
>TRBV28|-|TRBJ2-5|TRBD2|16
CASSSGSSGVRGTQYF
TGTGCCAGCAGTTCCGGGTCTAGCGGGGTTCGAGGGACCCAGTACTTC